This T cell receptor beta chain appears in the sequencing data of a study of response to subunit inactivated influenza vaccine. This clonotype has only one observation. Its antigen is currently unknown. MiXCR, run by TCRdb on the RT-PCR reads, gives a single entry per CDR3 protein. This sample has hundreds of thousands of distinct CDR3 sequences, with around 15% found just once. General study results and limits: T cells newly recruited by each seasonal influenza vaccination are few, the authors suggested.

In germline, CDR1 is SGHVS, CDR2 FQNEAQ. V was trimmed by 5 bases and J by 1 base, leaving 19 bases between them. The CDR3 is made up of 17 amino acids. V is TRBV7-8 and J is TRBJ2-3; D gene uncertain. This clonotype was obtained from a man aged 45-65 years who received an inactivated influenza vaccine. The material sequenced was PBMCs from blood, taken less than 15 days before vaccination. This chain's CDR3 is CASSPGISGYGTDTQYF. Here the CDR3 DNA reads TGTGCCAGCAGCCCGGGTATCTCTGGGTATGGCACAGATACGCAGTATTTT.